Below are 16 T cell receptor beta chains sequenced from a single sample in a study of cytomegalovirus exposure and HLA in healthy donors. It was with 60 Vbeta and 13 Jbeta primers that the PCR ran. Data came from immunoSEQ multiplex PCR; TCRdb stores just in-frame clones and leaves some out. The sample holds 200,000 to 250,000 clones, 65% to 80% seen once. Sequencing input: PBMCs. Receptor source: a girl between 2 and 10 years old in good health and CMV-seronegative.

The CDR3 region is CASTDGGHPLGYTF. DNA for the CDR3: TGTGCCAGCACCGACGGTGGGCATCCCTTGGGCTACACCTTC. The rearrangement joins TRBV7-9 to TRBJ1-2; D gene uncertain. The CDR3 runs to 14 residues. Trimming shortened V by 7 bases and J by 8 bases, and 20 bases separated the two germline ends. Germline-derived CDR1 and CDR2 are SEHNR and FQNEAQ (reference sequence).

This clone was seen a single time. The rearrangement links TRBV30 to TRBJ2-1, with 7 bases fitting TRBD2. Germline CDR1 is GTSNPN and CDR2 is SVGIG (reference sequence). With 3 bases clipped from V and 1 base from J, the junction kept 9 bases outside the gene matches. CDR3 size: 16 residues. The CDR3 nucleotides are TGTGCCTGGAGGCGGGGGAGGGCCGGTTCCTACAATGAGCAGTTCTTC. Its protein product is CAWRRGRAGSYNEQFF.

The V gene is TRBV10-2, the J gene TRBJ2-7; TRBD2 is a possible D gene (5 bases). V dropped 8 bases and J dropped 2 bases, with 19 bases sitting between them. The CDR3 is 15 amino acids. Germline lookup yields CDR1 WSHSY and CDR2 SAAADI. The CDR3 DNA reads TGCGCCAGCTTCGACCCAACTAGTATTCCCTACGAGCAGTACTTC. Encoded protein: CASFDPTSIPYEQYF.

The chain carries TRBV7-9 and TRBJ1-1; the D is unclear. CDR3 size: 13 residues. The V and J ends lost 3 bases and 1 base respectively, with 6 bases between them. The germline gives CDR1 SEHNR, CDR2 FQNEAQ (reference sequence). The CDR3 DNA follows: TGTGCCAGCAGCTTCCAATGGAACACTGAAGCTTTCTTT. The encoded protein is CASSFQWNTEAFF.

The chain employs TRBV6-5 and TRBJ1-2; TRBD1 might be the D (6 bases). The CDR3 runs to 13 residues. With 0 bases removed from V and 14 bases from J, the gap between germline ends came to 16 bases. Per germline, CDR1 MNHEY and CDR2 SVGAGI. CDR3 amino acids: CASSYSARGLETF. The CDR3 region has the DNA TGTGCCAGCAGTTACTCGGCCAGGGGTTTAGAAACCTTC.

The chain combines TRBV5-1 with TRBJ2-5, with 11 bases lining up with TRBD2. TRBJ2-7 explains the end of the DNA better; the J call may be wrong. The length of the CDR3 is 15 residues. Germline V gene sequence: CDR1 SGHRS, CDR2 YFSETQ. CDR3 sequence (DNA): TGCGCCAGCAGCAGACTAGCGGGGAGTAGTAACGAGCAGTACTTC. Amino acids: CASSRLAGSSNEQYF.

This chain connects TRBV9 to TRBJ2-6; a weak D match, TRBD1 (5 bases). The V and J ends lost 4 bases and 0 bases respectively, with 8 bases between them. The CDR3 totals 15 residues. Germline values: CDR1 SGDLS, CDR2 YYNGEE. The CDR3 is CASSPGHSGANVLTF. The CDR3 DNA is TGTGCCAGCAGCCCAGGACACTCTGGGGCCAACGTCCTGACTTTC. The whole variable domain, remainder taken from reference TRBV9 and TRBJ2-6, is DSGVTQTPKHLITATGQRVTLRCSPRSGDLSVYWYQQSLDQGLQFLIQYYNGEERAKGNILERFSAQQFPDLHSELNLSSLELGDSALYFCASSPGHSGANVLTFGAGSRLTVL.

The chain carries TRBV11-2 and TRBJ1-3; D remains unclear. Germline CDR1 is SGHAT and CDR2 is FQNNGV. V lost 1 base, J lost 2 bases, and 6 bases lay in between. This CDR3 region has 14 residues. CDR3 protein: CASSLGPTGNTIYF. CDR3 bases: TGTGCCAGCAGCTTAGGTCCCACTGGAAACACCATATATTTT. Combining the CDR3 with reference TRBV11-2 and TRBJ1-3 gives the whole variable domain EAGVAQSPRYKIIEKRQSVAFWCNPISGHATLYWYQQILGQGPKLLIQFQNNGVVDDSQLPKDRFSAERLKGVDSTLKIQPAKLEDSAVYLCASSLGPTGNTIYFGEGSWLTVV.

This clone came up once. The CDR3 spells CASSQGQGDGYTF. The CDR3 nucleotides read TGTGCCAGCAGCCAAGGACAGGGGGATGGCTACACCTTC. The V gene is TRBV4-2, the J gene TRBJ1-2; 9 bases are a match to TRBD1. The germline gives CDR1 LGHNA, CDR2 YNFKEQ. V lost 1 base, J lost 6 bases, and 0 bases stayed unmatched. This CDR3 comprises 13 residues.

This chain joins TRBV7-7 and TRBJ2-3, with TRBD2 as a possible D gene (5 bases). This CDR3 has 15 amino acids. The ends were cut back, 3 bases at V and 3 bases at J, with 13 bases in the middle. The V gene's germline CDR1 is SSHAT and CDR2 FNYEAQ (reference sequence). CDR3 nucleotide sequence: TGTGCCAGCAGCTTTTCCCCCTCGGGGACAGATACGCAGTATTTT. This gives the protein CASSFSPSGTDTQYF.

This clone was seen more than once but under ten times. The chain employs TRBV19 and TRBJ1-4; the match to TRBD1 covers 9 bases. Per the germline V gene, CDR1 is LNHDA and CDR2 is SQIVND (reference sequence). V shed 7 bases and J 5 bases; nucleotides not matched to a gene: 11. This CDR3 spans 16 amino acids. CDR3 coding DNA: TGTGCCAGTACTCGGGAGGGAGGGACAGGGAATGAAAAACTGTTTTTT. This codes for CASTREGGTGNEKLFF.

V and J are TRBV5-1 and TRBJ2-7; tentative D call: TRBD1 (6 bases). The CDR3 loop spans 15 amino acids. Trimming pared 4 bases from V and 1 base from J, leaving 15 bases between. CDR1 is SGHRS, CDR2 YFSETQ, per germline. CDR3 in amino acids: CASSPVPGHSYEQYF. In nucleotides, the CDR3 is TGCGCCAGCAGCCCGGTTCCGGGACATTCCTACGAGCAGTACTTC.

The chain couples TRBV5-1 to TRBJ2-2; D not certain. CDR3 size: 13 residues. V was pared by 1 base and J by 3 bases, with 4 bases between. Germline V gene sequence: CDR1 SGHRS, CDR2 YFSETQ. The CDR3 region is CASSLSDTGELFF. The CDR3, as DNA: TGCGCCAGCAGCTTGAGCGACACCGGGGAGCTGTTTTTT.

The chain carries TRBV29-1 and TRBJ2-1; 9 bases match TRBD2. This CDR3 region has 15 residues. Losses at the gene ends were 4 bases for V and 5 bases for J; bases not matched to a gene: 9. The germline V gene encodes CDR1 SQVTM and CDR2 ANQGSEA. CDR3 in DNA: TGCAGCGTTGGACCTCGGCTAGCGGGGAACAATGAGCAGTTCTTC. It specifies CSVGPRLAGNNEQFF.

A single count supports this clone. The chain carries TRBV9 and TRBJ1-1; TRBD1 agrees at 9 bases. CDR1 and CDR2 from the germline V gene are SGDLS and YYNGEE. The CDR3 consists of 12 residues. With 3 bases clipped from V and 11 bases from J, the junction kept 5 bases outside the gene matches. CDR3 nucleotide sequence: TGTGCCAGCAGCGCTGGACAGGGGTATGCTTTCTTT. This encodes CASSAGQGYAFF.

In this sample, this clone turned up once. CDR3 in DNA: TGTGCCAGCAAGAGACGGACAGGGAATGACAATGAGCAGTTCTTC. This codes for CASKRRTGNDNEQFF. The chain carries TRBV2 and TRBJ2-1, with 8 bases identical to TRBD1. V lost 7 bases to trimming and J lost 5 bases; unmatched junction nucleotides: 10. CDR3 length: 15 amino acids. Germline loops: CDR1 SNHLY, CDR2 FYNNEI.